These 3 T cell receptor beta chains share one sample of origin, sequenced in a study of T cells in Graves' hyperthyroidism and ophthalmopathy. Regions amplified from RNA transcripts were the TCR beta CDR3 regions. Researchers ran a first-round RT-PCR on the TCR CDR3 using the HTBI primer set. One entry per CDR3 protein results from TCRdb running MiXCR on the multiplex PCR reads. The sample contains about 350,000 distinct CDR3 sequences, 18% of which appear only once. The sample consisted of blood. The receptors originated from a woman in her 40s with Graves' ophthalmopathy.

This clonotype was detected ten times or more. The CDR3 is CASSSWGLAGGLAKNIQYF. The CDR3 region has the DNA TGTGCCAGCAGTTCATGGGGACTAGCGGGAGGTTTAGCCAAAAACATTCAGTACTTC. The chain links TRBV6-5 to TRBJ2-4; 15 nucleotides match TRBD2. V was clipped by 4 bases and J by 0 bases; unmatched bases: 7. The germline V gene encodes CDR1 MNHEY and CDR2 SVGAGI. CDR3 size: 19 residues.

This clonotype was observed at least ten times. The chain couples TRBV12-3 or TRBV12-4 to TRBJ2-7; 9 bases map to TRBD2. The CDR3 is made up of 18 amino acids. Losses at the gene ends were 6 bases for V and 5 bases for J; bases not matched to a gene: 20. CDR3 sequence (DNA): TGTGCCAGCAGCCGAACAGGAGTAGTGAGACTAGCGGAGAACGAGCAGTACTTC. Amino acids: CASSRTGVVRLAENEQYF.

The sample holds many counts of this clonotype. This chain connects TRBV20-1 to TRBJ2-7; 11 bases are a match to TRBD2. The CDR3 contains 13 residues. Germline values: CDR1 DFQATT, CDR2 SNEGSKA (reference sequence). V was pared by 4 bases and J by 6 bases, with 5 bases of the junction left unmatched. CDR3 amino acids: CSATLAGGGEQYF. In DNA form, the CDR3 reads TGCAGTGCTACCTTAGCGGGAGGGGGCGAGCAGTACTTC.